This is a list of T cell receptor beta chains from one sample in a study of long-term antiretroviral therapy in people with HIV. The table came from immunoSEQ multiplex PCR; TCRdb's copy has only in-frame clones and leaves some out. Counted here are 23,000 or so clones, roughly 80% occurring once; the ten biggest clones make up 11%. The sequencing here drew on unsorted PBMCs, taken 2.1 years after starting antiretroviral therapy. The receptors were sampled from a man between 25 and 39 years old with HIV. Both conserved end residues are trimmed from each CDR3. Fields, in order: J gene, CDR3 length, V gene, CDR3 protein.

TRBJ2-5 | 11 | TRBV10-1 | ASRREGQETQY
TRBJ2-1 | 14 | TRBV19 | ASSIAPLSSYNEQF
TRBJ1-1 | 13 | TRBV5-1 | ASSLEPSGDTEAF
TRBJ2-3 | 14 | TRBV4-3 | ASSQANSLYTDTQY
TRBJ2-7 | 14 | TRBV6-5 | ASSYSGTGGLYEQY
TRBJ1-5 | 15 | TRBV7-8 | ASSLFGDRGSNQPQH
TRBJ1-5 | 14 | TRBV19 | ASSPTTGFSNQPQH
TRBJ2-7 | 13 | TRBV15 | ATSRDRAGAHEQY
TRBJ1-4 | 13 | TRBV5-1 | ASSSTGAGGEKLF
TRBJ1-4 | 13 | TRBV4-1 | ASSQEGGPNEKLF
TRBJ2-1 | 10 | TRBV7-9 | ASSLVGNEQF
TRBJ2-7 | 12 | TRBV6-6 | ASRKRQDGYEQY
TRBJ1-5 | 13 | TRBV27 | ASSTQGLGNQPQH
TRBJ2-5 | 13 | TRBV11-2 | ASTLTGTRDGTQY
TRBJ1-2 | 13 | TRBV28 | ASRSPGGTNYGYT
TRBJ1-3 | 13 | TRBV5-1 | ASSLEGSSGNTIY
TRBJ1-6 | 15 | TRBV19 | ASSIDSGSSYNSPLH
TRBJ2-3 | 11 | TRBV7-2 | ASSLWGTDTQY
TRBJ2-7 | 9 | TRBV6-6 | AISGPGEQY
TRBJ1-2 | 13 | TRBV7-9 | ASSLVGSSNYGYT
TRBJ1-2 | 12 | TRBV6-6 | ASGLLAPGGGYT
TRBJ1-2 | 11 | TRBV9 | ASSSSTDYGYT
TRBJ2-1 | 13 | TRBV7-9 | ASSLAREYYNEQF
TRBJ2-7 | 15 | TRBV6-1 | ASSVPPQGHGTYEQY
TRBJ2-3 | 15 | TRBV7-3 | ASSPRGSGGPTDTQY
TRBJ1-2 | 12 | TRBV19 | ASSFMGYDYGYT
TRBJ1-3 | 14 | TRBV5-1 | ASSPMTGGSGNTIY
TRBJ2-3 | 10 | TRBV9 | ASSHMVDTQY
TRBJ2-2 | 14 | TRBV7-2 | ASSLAQFSNTGELF
TRBJ2-2 | 15 | TRBV27 | ASSPLLGVRNTGELF
TRBJ2-3 | 16 | TRBV5-6 | ASSPLLRAAESTDTQY
TRBJ2-2 | 13 | TRBV7-2 | ASSRGAAGAGELF
TRBJ2-7 | 10 | TRBV16 | ASSPARGEQY
TRBJ2-7 | 11 | TRBV7-7 | ASSFKEGYEQY
TRBJ1-2 | 11 | TRBV7-2 | ASSLLLHYGYT
TRBJ2-4 | 11 | TRBV6-1 | ASCLAGSRIQY
TRBJ2-1 | 12 | TRBV19 | ASRSPGEHNEQF
TRBJ2-7 | 13 | TRBV5-1 | ASSARTSGTYEQY
TRBJ1-5 | 11 | TRBV29-1 | SVSSRGDQPQH